The 3 T cell receptor beta chains listed next were all sequenced from one sample in a study of long-term antiretroviral therapy in people with HIV. The immunoSEQ assay was v3.0, run at survey level. TCRdb keeps only in-frame clones here, not all; method: immunoSEQ multiplex PCR. The table shows tens of thousands of clones, with about 81% occurring only once. The source material was unsorted PBMCs, sampled 1.5 years after starting antiretroviral therapy. The receptors were gathered from a man younger than 40 with HIV.

The chain joins TRBV28 to TRBJ1-4, with TRBD1 identical over 9 bases. Per germline, CDR1 MDHEN and CDR2 SYDVKM. Unmatched junction bases numbered 14, after V lost 2 bases and J lost 7 bases. This CDR3 is built from 18 residues. The CDR3 bases are TGTGCCAGCAGTTTAGATACAGGGGGCGGGAAAGACGGTGAAAAACTGTTTTTT. The encoded protein is CASSLDTGGGKDGEKLFF.

This clone appeared once. Written as DNA, the CDR3 is TGTGCCAGCAGCGTAGGAGAATCAGGGGAGTACTATGGCTACACCTTC. Its protein product is CASSVGESGEYYGYTF. V and J are TRBV9 and TRBJ1-2; weak D call: TRBD1 (6 bases). Trimming pared 0 bases from V and 3 bases from J, leaving 15 bases between. CDR1 is SGDLS and CDR2 is YYNGEE in the germline V gene. The CDR3 consists of 16 residues.

The sample holds one count of this clone. This CDR3 is CASSQDSGILYEQYF. The CDR3 DNA is TGCGCCAGCAGCCAAGATAGCGGGATACTCTACGAGCAGTACTTC. The chain combines TRBV4-3 with TRBJ2-7; 8 positions match TRBD2. This CDR3 region has 15 residues. V shed 0 bases and J 3 bases; nucleotides not matched to a gene: 4. CDR1 LGHNA and CDR2 YSLEER come from the germline V gene.